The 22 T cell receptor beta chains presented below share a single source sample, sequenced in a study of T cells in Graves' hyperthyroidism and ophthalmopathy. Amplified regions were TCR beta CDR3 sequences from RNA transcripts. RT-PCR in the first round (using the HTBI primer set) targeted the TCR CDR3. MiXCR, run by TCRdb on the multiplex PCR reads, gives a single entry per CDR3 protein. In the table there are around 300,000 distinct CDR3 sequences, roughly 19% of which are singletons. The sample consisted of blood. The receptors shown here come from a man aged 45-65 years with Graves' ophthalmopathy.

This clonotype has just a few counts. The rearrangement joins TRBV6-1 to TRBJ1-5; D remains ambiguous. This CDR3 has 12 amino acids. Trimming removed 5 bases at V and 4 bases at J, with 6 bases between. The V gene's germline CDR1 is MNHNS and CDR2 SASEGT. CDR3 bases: TGTGCCAGCAGTTTGATGAATCAGCCCCAGCATTTT. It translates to CASSLMNQPQHF.

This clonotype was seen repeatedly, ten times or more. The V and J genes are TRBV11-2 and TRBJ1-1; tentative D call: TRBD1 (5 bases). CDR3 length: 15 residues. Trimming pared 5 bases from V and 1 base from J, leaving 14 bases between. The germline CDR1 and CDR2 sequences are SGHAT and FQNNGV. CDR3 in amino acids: CASSLAGTANTEAFF. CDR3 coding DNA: TGTGCCAGCAGCCTTGCCGGGACGGCGAACACTGAAGCTTTCTTT.

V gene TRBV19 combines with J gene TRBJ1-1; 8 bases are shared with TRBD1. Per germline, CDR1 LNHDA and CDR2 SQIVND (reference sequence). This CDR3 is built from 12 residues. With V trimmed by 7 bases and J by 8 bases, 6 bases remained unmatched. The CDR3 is CASKTGGTEAFF. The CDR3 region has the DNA TGTGCCAGTAAAACAGGGGGGACAGAAGCTTTCTTT.

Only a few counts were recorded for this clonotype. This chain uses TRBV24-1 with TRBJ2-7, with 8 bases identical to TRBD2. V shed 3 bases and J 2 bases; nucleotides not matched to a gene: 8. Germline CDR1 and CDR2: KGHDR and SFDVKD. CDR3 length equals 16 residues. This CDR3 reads CATSDPRGTRPYEQYF. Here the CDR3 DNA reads TGTGCCACCAGTGATCCGCGGGGGACTAGACCCTACGAGCAGTACTTC.

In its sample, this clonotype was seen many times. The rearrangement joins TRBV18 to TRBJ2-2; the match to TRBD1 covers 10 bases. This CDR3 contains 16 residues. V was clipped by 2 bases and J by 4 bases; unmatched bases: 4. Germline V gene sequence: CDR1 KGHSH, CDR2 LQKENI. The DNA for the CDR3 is TGTGCCAGCTCACCAACCGGGACAGGGGCCACCGGGGAGCTGTTTTTT. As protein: CASSPTGTGATGELFF.

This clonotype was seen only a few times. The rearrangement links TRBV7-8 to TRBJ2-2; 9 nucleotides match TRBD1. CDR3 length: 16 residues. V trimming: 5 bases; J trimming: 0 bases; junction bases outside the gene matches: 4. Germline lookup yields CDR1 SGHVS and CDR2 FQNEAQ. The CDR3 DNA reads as TGTGCCAGCAGCATAAGGGACAGGGCGAACACCGGGGAGCTGTTTTTT. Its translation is CASSIRDRANTGELFF.

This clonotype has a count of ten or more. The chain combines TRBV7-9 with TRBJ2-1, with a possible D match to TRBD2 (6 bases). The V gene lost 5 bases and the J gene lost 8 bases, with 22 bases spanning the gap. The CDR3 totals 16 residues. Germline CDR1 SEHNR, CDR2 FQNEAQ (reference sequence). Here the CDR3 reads CASSLGDFRLSDEQFF. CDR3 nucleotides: TGTGCCAGCAGCCTAGGGGACTTTAGGCTATCGGATGAGCAGTTCTTC. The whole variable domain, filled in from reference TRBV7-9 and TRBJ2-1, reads DTGVSQNPRHKITKRGQNVTFRCDPISEHNRLYWYRQTLGQGPEFLTYFQNEAQLEKSRLLSDRFSAERPKGSFSTLEIQRTEQGDSAMYLCASSLGDFRLSDEQFFGPGTRLTVL.

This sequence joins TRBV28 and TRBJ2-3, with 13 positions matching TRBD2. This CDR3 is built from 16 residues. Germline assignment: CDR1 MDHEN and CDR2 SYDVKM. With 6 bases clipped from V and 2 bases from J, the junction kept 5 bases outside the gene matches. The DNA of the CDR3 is TGTGCCAGCAGCCGTGGACTAGCGGGAGACACAGATACGCAGTATTTT. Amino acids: CASSRGLAGDTDTQYF. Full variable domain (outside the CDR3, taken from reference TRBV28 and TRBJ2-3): DVKVTQSSRYLVKRTGEKVFLECVQDMDHENMFWYRQDPGLGLRLIYFSYDVKMKEKGDIPEGYSVSREKKERFSLILESASTNQTSMYLCASSRGLAGDTDTQYFGPGTRLTVL.

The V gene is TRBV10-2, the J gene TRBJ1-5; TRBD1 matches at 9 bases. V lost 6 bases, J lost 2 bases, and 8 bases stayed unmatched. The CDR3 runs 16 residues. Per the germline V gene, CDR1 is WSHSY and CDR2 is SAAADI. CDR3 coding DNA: TGCGCCAGCAGCGAACACACAGGGGGCGGCAATCAGCCCCAGCATTTT. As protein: CASSEHTGGGNQPQHF.

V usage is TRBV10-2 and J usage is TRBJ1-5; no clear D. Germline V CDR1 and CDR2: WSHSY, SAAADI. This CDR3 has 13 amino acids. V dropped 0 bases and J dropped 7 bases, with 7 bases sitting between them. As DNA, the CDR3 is TGCGCCAGCAGTGAGTCGGGAGGGCAGCCCCAGCATTTT. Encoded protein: CASSESGGQPQHF.

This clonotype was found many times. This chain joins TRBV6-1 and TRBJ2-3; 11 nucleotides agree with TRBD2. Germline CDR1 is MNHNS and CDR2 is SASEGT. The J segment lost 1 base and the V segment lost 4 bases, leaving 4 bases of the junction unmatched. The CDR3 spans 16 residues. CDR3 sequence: CASSATTSGGTDTQYF. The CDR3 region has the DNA TGTGCCAGCAGTGCTACGACTAGCGGGGGCACAGATACGCAGTATTTT.

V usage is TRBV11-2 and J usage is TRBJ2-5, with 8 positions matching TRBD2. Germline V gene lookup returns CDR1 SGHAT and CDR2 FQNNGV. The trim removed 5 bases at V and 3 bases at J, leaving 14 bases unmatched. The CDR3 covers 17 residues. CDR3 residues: CASSPGPVAGREETQYF. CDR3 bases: TGTGCCAGCAGCCCAGGCCCGGTAGCGGGAAGGGAAGAGACCCAGTACTTC.

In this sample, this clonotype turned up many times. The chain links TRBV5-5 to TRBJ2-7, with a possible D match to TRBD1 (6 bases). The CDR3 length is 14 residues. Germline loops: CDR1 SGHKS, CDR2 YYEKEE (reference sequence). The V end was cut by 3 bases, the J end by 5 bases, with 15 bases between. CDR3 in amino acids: CASSWGRSDNEQYF. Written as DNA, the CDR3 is TGTGCCAGCAGCTGGGGGCGAAGCGATAACGAGCAGTACTTC.

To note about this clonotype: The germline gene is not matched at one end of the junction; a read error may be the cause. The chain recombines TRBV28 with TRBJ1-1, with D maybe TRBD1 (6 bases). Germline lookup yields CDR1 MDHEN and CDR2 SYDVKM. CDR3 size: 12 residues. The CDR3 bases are TGTGCCAGCAGTTCGGGACACACTGAGGCTTTCTTT. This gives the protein CASSSGHTEAFF.

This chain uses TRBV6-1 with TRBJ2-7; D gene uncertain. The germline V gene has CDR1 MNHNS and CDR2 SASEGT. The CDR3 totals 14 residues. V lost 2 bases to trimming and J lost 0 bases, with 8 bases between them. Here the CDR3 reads CASSERALSYEQYF. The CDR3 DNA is TGTGCCAGCAGTGAAAGGGCACTCTCCTACGAGCAGTACTTC.

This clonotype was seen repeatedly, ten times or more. CDR3 amino acids: CASSSQSTGSPYGYTF. The CDR3, as DNA: TGTGCCAGCAGTTCCCAATCCACAGGCAGCCCCTATGGCTACACCTTC. The J gene is TRBJ1-2, the V gene TRBV27, with D possibly matching TRBD1 (5 bases). Germline V lookup: CDR1 MNHEY, CDR2 SMNVEV (reference sequence). Trimming pared 4 bases from V and 4 bases from J, leaving 19 bases between. The CDR3 contains 16 residues.

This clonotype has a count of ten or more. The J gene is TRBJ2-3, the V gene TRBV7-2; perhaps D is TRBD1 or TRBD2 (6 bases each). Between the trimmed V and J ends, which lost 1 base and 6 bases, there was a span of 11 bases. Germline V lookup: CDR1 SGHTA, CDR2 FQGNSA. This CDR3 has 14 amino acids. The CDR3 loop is CASSLEGGVDTQYF. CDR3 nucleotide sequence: TGTGCCAGCAGCTTAGAGGGGGGAGTGGATACGCAGTATTTT.

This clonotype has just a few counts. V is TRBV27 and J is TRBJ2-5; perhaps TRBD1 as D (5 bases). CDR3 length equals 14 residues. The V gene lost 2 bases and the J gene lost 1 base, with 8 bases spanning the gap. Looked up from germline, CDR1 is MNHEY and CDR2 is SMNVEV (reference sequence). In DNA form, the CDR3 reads TGTGCCAGCAGTTTACATGACAGCCAAGAGACCCAGTACTTC. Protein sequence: CASSLHDSQETQYF.

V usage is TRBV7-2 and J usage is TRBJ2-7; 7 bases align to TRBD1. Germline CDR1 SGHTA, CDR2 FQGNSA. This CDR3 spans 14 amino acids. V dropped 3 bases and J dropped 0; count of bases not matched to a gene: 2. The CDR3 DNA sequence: TGTGCCAGCAGCTTTACAGGGGACTCCTACGAGCAGTACTTC. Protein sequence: CASSFTGDSYEQYF.

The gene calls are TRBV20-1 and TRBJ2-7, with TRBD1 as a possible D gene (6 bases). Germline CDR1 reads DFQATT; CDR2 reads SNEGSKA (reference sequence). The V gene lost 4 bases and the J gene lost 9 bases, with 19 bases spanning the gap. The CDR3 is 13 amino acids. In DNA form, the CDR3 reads TGCAGTGCTAACCGACAGGCGTCCCTCGGGCAGTACTTC. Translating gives CSANRQASLGQYF.

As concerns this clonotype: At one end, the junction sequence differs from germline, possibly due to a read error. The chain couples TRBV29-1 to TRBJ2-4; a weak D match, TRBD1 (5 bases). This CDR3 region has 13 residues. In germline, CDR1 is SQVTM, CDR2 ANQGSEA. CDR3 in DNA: TGCAGCGTTGAAGGCCCAGGGCCGGACATTCGGTACTTC. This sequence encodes CSVEGPGPDIRYF. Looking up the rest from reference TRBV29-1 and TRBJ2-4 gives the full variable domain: SAVISQKPSRDICQRGTSLTIQCQVDSQVTMMFWYRQQPGQSLTLIATANQGSEATYESGFVIDKFPISRPNLTFSTLTVSNMSPEDSSIYLCSVEGPGPDIRYFGAGTRLSVL.

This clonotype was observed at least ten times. The CDR3 DNA reads as TGTGCCAGCAGCTTACAGGGAATCTACGAGCAGTACTTC. Its translation is CASSLQGIYEQYF. The chain links TRBV7-2 to TRBJ2-7; D may be TRBD1 (5 bases). This CDR3 contains 13 residues. CDR1 is SGHTA, CDR2 FQGNSA, per germline. Deletions cut 2 bases from V and 3 bases from J, with 8 bases between.